This is a list of T cell receptor beta chains from one sample in a study of persistence of HIV-infected CD4 T cells. Method: immunoSEQ multiplex PCR; TCRdb's copy keeps in-frame clones and lacks some. The sample has about 36,000 clones; roughly four fifths are singletons. No antigens are known for them. The starting material was cultured CD4+ T cells from PBMCs, obtained from a patient who received antiretroviral therapy. The receptors come from an adult with HIV. The donor label of this sample is uncertain. CDR3s include the opening cysteine and the closing phenylalanine or tryptophan. A D gene is named only where the DNA matches it firmly. Size values are once, few and many counts, or a class for expanded clones, and some rows have none.

abundance	v_gene	d_gene	j_gene	CDR3aa	CDR3nt
once	TRBV10-2	TRBD1	TRBJ2-5	CASSGWQGVWQETQYF	TGCGCCAGCAGTGGCTGGCAGGGGGTATGGCAAGAGACCCAGTACTTC
.	TRBV7-6	.	TRBJ1-4	CASSLEATVKYEKLFF	TGTGCCAGCAGCTTGGAGGCGACAGTAAAGTATGAAAAACTGTTTTTT
.	TRBV7-6	.	TRBJ1-4	CASSLASALATNEKLFF	TGTGCCAGCAGCTTAGCTTCGGCTCTTGCAACTAATGAAAAACTGTTTTTT
.	TRBV7-2	.	TRBJ1-2	CASSLEPVYGYTF	TGTGCCAGCAGCTTAGAACCGGTCTATGGCTACACCTTC
.	TRBV2	.	TRBJ2-2	CASIPDRNTGELFF	TGTGCCAGCATCCCGGACAGGAACACCGGGGAGCTGTTTTTT
few	TRBV19	.	TRBJ1-4	CASSIARGNEKLFF	TGTGCCAGTAGTATAGCCAGGGGTAATGAAAAACTGTTTTTT
.	TRBV30	.	TRBJ2-6	CAWSVRSSGANVLTF	TGTGCCTGGAGTGTACGGAGCTCTGGGGCCAACGTCCTGACTTTC
.	TRBV30	.	TRBJ1-2	CAWKRGIAPYGYTF	TGTGCCTGGAAACGGGGGATCGCCCCCTATGGCTACACCTTC
.	TRBV5-1	.	TRBJ1-2	CASSLGPGKAYGYTF	TGCGCCAGCAGCTTGGGGCCGGGGAAGGCCTATGGCTACACCTTC
.	TRBV2	TRBD1	TRBJ1-2	CASSLEGAPVGYTF	TGTGCCAGCAGTCTGGAGGGGGCGCCGGTCGGCTACACCTTC
.	TRBV19	.	TRBJ1-2	CASSINSRDGYTF	TGTGCCAGTAGTATAAATTCCAGGGACGGCTACACCTTC
.	TRBV30	.	TRBJ1-1	CAWSREAEAFF	TGTGCCTGGAGTCGGGAGGCTGAAGCTTTCTTT
.	TRBV10-3	.	TRBJ1-2	CAISGTGGSNYGYTF	TGTGCCATCAGTGGGACTGGAGGGAGTAACTATGGCTACACCTTC
.	TRBV7-3	.	TRBJ2-1	CASSIGRASSYNEQFF	TGTGCCAGCAGCATTGGACGGGCGAGCTCCTACAATGAGCAGTTCTTC
.	TRBV5-5	TRBD1	TRBJ1-6	CASSFDRGKNSPLHF	TGTGCCAGCAGCTTCGACAGGGGCAAGAATTCACCCCTCCACTTT
.	TRBV24-1	.	TRBJ1-2	CATSDFARDYGYTF	TGTGCCACCAGTGATTTTGCGAGGGACTATGGCTACACCTTC
.	TRBV6-5	.	TRBJ1-6	CASSVGLVPLHF	TGTGCCAGCAGCGTTGGCCTGGTCCCCCTCCACTTT
.	TRBV3-1/TRBV3-2	TRBD1	TRBJ1-1	CASSPKQGTEAFF	TGTGCCAGCAGCCCTAAACAGGGGACTGAAGCTTTCTTT
.	TRBV10-1	.	TRBJ2-3	CASSEGSHTQYF	TGCGCCAGCAGTGAGGGCAGTCATACGCAGTATTTT
.	TRBV24-1	TRBD1	TRBJ2-3	CATSDHGQGTDTQYF	TGTGCCACCAGTGACCACGGACAGGGCACAGATACGCAGTATTTT
few	TRBV12-5	TRBD2	TRBJ2-3	CASGYRGGGTDTQYF	TGTGCTAGTGGTTACCGCGGGGGGGGCACAGATACGCAGTATTTT
.	TRBV5-1	TRBD2	TRBJ2-1	CASSLGLSGGAANEQFF	TGCGCCAGCAGCCTAGGACTCAGCGGGGGGGCGGCCAATGAGCAGTTCTTC
.	TRBV6-4	.	TRBJ1-5	CASAQDSNQPQHF	TGTGCCAGCGCCCAAGATAGCAATCAGCCCCAGCATTTT
.	TRBV14	.	TRBJ2-5	CASSQGRERISKETQYF	TGTGCCAGCAGCCAGGGCAGGGAACGAATCTCGAAAGAGACCCAGTACTTC
.	TRBV5-1	.	TRBJ2-3	CASSLRAHEGDTQYF	TGCGCCAGCAGCTTGAGGGCTCACGAGGGAGATACGCAGTATTTT
.	TRBV29-1	.	TRBJ2-3	CSVGKPTGGRTDTQYF	TGCAGCGTTGGGAAGCCGACAGGAGGTCGCACAGATACGCAGTATTTT
.	TRBV30	.	TRBJ1-2	CAWNLLRGARGYTF	TGTGCCTGGAATCTCCTTCGGGGGGCGCGTGGCTACACCTTC
once	TRBV7-3	TRBD2	TRBJ2-1	CASGLAGGDEQFF	TGTGCCAGCGGACTAGCGGGGGGCGATGAGCAGTTCTTC
.	TRBV2	TRBD1	TRBJ1-2	CASSLRDRGTDGYTF	TGTGCCAGCAGCCTCCGGGACAGGGGTACGGATGGCTACACCTTC
.	TRBV14	.	TRBJ2-7	CASSQGVGVSSYEQYF	TGTGCCAGCAGCCAAGGAGTAGGAGTCAGCTCCTACGAGCAGTACTTC
.	TRBV30	.	TRBJ1-5	CAWRLRGFGPQHF	TGTGCCTGGAGACTCCGGGGCTTCGGGCCCCAGCATTTT
.	TRBV21-1	.	TRBJ2-3	CASSKSGVDNLSSTDTQYF	TGTGCCAGCAGCAAAAGCGGTGTAGACAATCTGTCTAGCACAGATACGCAGTATTTT
.	TRBV18	TRBD2	TRBJ2-1	CASSPPAGGRNEQFF	TGTGCCAGCTCACCACCGGCGGGGGGTCGCAATGAGCAGTTCTTC
few	TRBV5-1	TRBD2	TRBJ2-3	CASSLPRGDTDTQYF	TGCGCCAGCAGCTTGCCGCGGGGGGACACAGATACGCAGTATTTT
.	TRBV12-5	TRBD1	TRBJ1-3	CASGPGTALGNTIYF	TGTGCTAGTGGCCCCGGGACAGCGCTGGGAAACACCATATATTTT
once	TRBV5-1	TRBD2	TRBJ2-3	CASSLDGSGLAADTQYF	TGCGCCAGCAGCTTGGACGGGTCCGGACTAGCCGCAGATACGCAGTATTTT
.	TRBV6-5	.	TRBJ1-1	CASSWRAGRVLEAFF	TGTGCCAGCTCCTGGAGGGCAGGGAGGGTCCTTGAGGCTTTCTTT
once	TRBV28	.	TRBJ1-5	CASSLGFDNQPQHF	TGTGCCAGCAGTTTAGGGTTTGACAATCAGCCCCAGCATTTT
.	TRBV30	.	TRBJ1-3	CAWSLVGSRSGNTIYF	TGTGCCTGGAGCCTTGTGGGGTCCCGCTCTGGAAACACCATATATTTT
.	TRBV7-8	.	TRBJ1-1	CASSHDRLAFF	TGTGCCAGCAGCCACGACAGGCTCGCTTTCTTT
.	TRBV6-5	.	TRBJ1-6	CASSPGASHYSPLHF	TGTGCCAGCAGTCCCGGGGCCTCCCACTATTCACCCCTCCACTTT
.	TRBV6-5	.	TRBJ2-7	CASRSLYEQYF	TGTGCCAGCAGGTCACTATACGAGCAGTACTTC
.	TRBV5-4	.	TRBJ1-2	CASSLPDSFYGYTF	TGTGCCAGCAGCTTGCCCGACAGCTTCTATGGCTACACCTTC
.	TRBV7-8	.	TRBJ1-4	CASTTPGFEKLFF	TGTGCCAGCACAACACCGGGGTTTGAAAAACTGTTTTTT
.	TRBV3-1/TRBV3-2	.	TRBJ2-1	CASSQDQTSFNEQFF	TGTGCCAGCAGCCAAGATCAAACTAGCTTCAATGAGCAGTTCTTC
.	TRBV4-1	.	TRBJ1-4	CASSLEGVNEKLFF	TGCGCCAGCAGCCTGGAAGGGGTTAATGAAAAACTGTTTTTT
.	TRBV12-3/TRBV12-4	.	TRBJ1-1	CASSLRYRAFF	TGTGCCAGCAGTTTACGGTATCGAGCTTTCTTT
.	TRBV4-1	.	TRBJ1-5	CASSQGGGRAKQPQHF	TGCGCCAGCAGCCAAGGAGGAGGCAGGGCTAAACAGCCCCAGCATTTT
.	TRBV13	TRBD1	TRBJ2-3	CASSPRQGSDTQYF	TGTGCCAGCAGCCCGAGACAGGGGTCCGATACGCAGTATTTT
.	TRBV5-4	.	TRBJ2-3	CASSLDYGQRNNQYF	TGTGCCAGCAGCTTGGATTACGGACAGAGAAACAATCAGTATTTT
.	TRBV19	.	TRBJ1-6	CASSIPRSSSYNSPLHF	TGTGCCAGTAGTATCCCACGGAGCAGCTCCTATAATTCACCCCTCCACTTT
.	TRBV14	TRBD1	TRBJ1-1	CASRPSGTGGTEAFF	TGTGCCAGCAGGCCATCCGGGACAGGGGGCACTGAAGCTTTCTTT